The 31 T cell receptor beta chains below were found in one sample sequenced in a study of shared clonotypes between healthy human individuals (dated by TCRdb to the early 2020s). CD8 naive samples were CD45RO-negative cells positively selected for CCR7, giving a CD45RA+CCR7+ population that excluded TemRA cells. Library generation was performed with the immunoSEQ multiplex PCR assay. Entries here come from immuneACCESS through TCRdb and include only in-frame sequences with V and J called. Some clones fail to appear in such tables; in the studies checked, an unresolved V gene covers under half of the shortfall, and the cause of the remainder is unknown. For this sample the table gives millions of clones, of which roughly 95% were detected only once. Clones ranked in the top ten supply 0.85% to 1.2% of the sample. Sample: naive CD8+ T cells sorted from blood. The sample's cell subset or site label, decoded: CD45RA+CCR7+. These receptors were taken from a man aged 18 to 30 in good health.

This chain links TRBV2 with TRBJ2-7; possibly TRBD1 or TRBD2 for D (5 bases each). CDR3 length: 14 residues. Between the trimmed V and J ends, which lost 1 base and 3 bases, there was a span of 10 bases. Germline V gene lookup returns CDR1 SNHLY and CDR2 FYNNEI. CDR3 nucleotide sequence: TGTGCCAGCAGTGAAGTTGAGGGGAACTACGAGCAGTACTTC. It is translated as CASSEVEGNYEQYF.

V is TRBV10-1 and J is TRBJ2-7, with 9 bases lining up with TRBD2. The CDR3 has 18 amino acids. The V segment lost 2 bases and the J segment 2 bases; nucleotides outside the gene matches: 13. The germline V gene has CDR1 WNHNN and CDR2 SYGVQD (reference sequence). The CDR3: CASSEGRLAGTRAYEQYF. CDR3 bases: TGCGCCAGCAGTGAGGGAAGGCTAGCGGGAACTCGGGCCTACGAGCAGTACTTC.

Of note for this clone: The sample holds other DNA sequences that translate to the same CDR3. The J gene is TRBJ2-5, the V gene TRBV25-1; perhaps D is TRBD1 or TRBD2 (5 bases each). Germline lookup yields CDR1 MGHDK and CDR2 SYGVNS. The germline V and J ends were trimmed by 1 base and 4 bases, with 7 bases remaining between them. The CDR3 length is 13 residues. DNA for the CDR3: TGTGCCAGCAGTGAATTTGGGGGAGAGACCCAGTACTTC. Translating it yields CASSEFGGETQYF.

This CDR3 reads CASSLQGLASPEQYF. As DNA, the CDR3 is TGTGCCAGCAGCTTACAGGGACTAGCCTCTCCGGAGCAGTACTTC. This sequence joins TRBV11-2 and TRBJ2-7; 9 nucleotides align to TRBD2. V dropped 2 bases and J dropped 7; count of bases not matched to a gene: 9. CDR1 is SGHAT and CDR2 is FQNNGV in the germline V gene. The CDR3 length is 15 residues.

The rearrangement links TRBV27 to TRBJ1-2, with D perhaps TRBD1 (5 bases). CDR1 is MNHEY, CDR2 SMNVEV, per germline (reference sequence). Trimming pared 2 bases from V and 8 bases from J, leaving 9 bases between. CDR3 length equals 12 residues. The CDR3 loop reads CASSLRGTGYTF. The CDR3 region has the DNA TGTGCCAGCAGTTTAAGAGGGACCGGCTACACCTTC.

The chain combines TRBV7-9 with TRBJ2-3; D might be TRBD2 (6 bases). CDR3 length: 16 residues. The V and J ends lost 0 bases and 2 bases respectively, with 12 bases between them. Germline CDR1 SEHNR, CDR2 FQNEAQ (reference sequence). The CDR3: CASSLADRGITDTQYF. CDR3 nucleotides: TGTGCCAGCAGCTTAGCGGACCGGGGGATCACAGATACGCAGTATTTT. Supplemented by reference TRBV7-9 and TRBJ2-3, the full variable domain reads DTGVSQNPRHKITKRGQNVTFRCDPISEHNRLYWYRQTLGQGPEFLTYFQNEAQLEKSRLLSDRFSAERPKGSFSTLEIQRTEQGDSAMYLCASSLADRGITDTQYFGPGTRLTVL.

The chain employs TRBV7-9 and TRBJ2-5; D not certain. Germline CDR1 SEHNR, CDR2 FQNEAQ (reference sequence). The ends were cut back, 4 bases at V and 5 bases at J, with 14 bases in the middle. CDR3 length equals 14 residues. CDR3 sequence: CASSSWTEGETQYF. CDR3 DNA sequence: TGTGCCAGCAGCTCCTGGACGGAAGGGGAGACCCAGTACTTC.

The chain is built from TRBV7-8 and TRBJ2-7; 7 bases map to TRBD1. Trimming at V came to 2 bases and at J to 3 bases, leaving 7 bases not matched to a gene. In germline, CDR1 is SGHVS, CDR2 FQNEAQ. CDR3 length: 15 amino acids. The CDR3 bases are TGTGCCAGCAGCTTAAGCGGACAGGCTAACTACGAGCAGTACTTC. Translation: CASSLSGQANYEQYF.

The chain has TRBV5-1 and TRBJ2-7; 8 bases align to TRBD1. This CDR3 spans 14 amino acids. The V gene's germline CDR1 is SGHRS and CDR2 YFSETQ. V was pared by 7 bases and J by 2 bases, with 8 bases of the junction left unmatched. This CDR3 reads CASRDGQGPYEQYF. CDR3 nucleotide sequence: TGCGCCAGCCGGGATGGACAGGGCCCCTACGAGCAGTACTTC.

The V call is TRBV30, the J call TRBJ2-3, with 10 nucleotides matching TRBD1. Germline loops: CDR1 GTSNPN, CDR2 SVGIG (reference sequence). This CDR3 comprises 14 residues. V dropped 3 bases and J dropped 3; count of bases not matched to a gene: 3. The CDR3 is CAWRTGGLTDTQYF. CDR3 nucleotide sequence: TGTGCCTGGAGGACAGGGGGCCTAACAGATACGCAGTATTTT.

V usage is TRBV5-6 and J usage is TRBJ1-5, with unresolved D. Germline CDR1 reads SGHDT; CDR2 reads YYEEEE. The CDR3 is 15 amino acids. Trimming removed 3 bases from V and 4 bases from J, with 14 bases in between. As DNA, the CDR3 is TGTGCCAGCAGCTCCCGGCCGGAAGGGAATCAGCCCCAGCATTTT. It specifies CASSSRPEGNQPQHF.

The chain employs TRBV27 and TRBJ1-6, with a tentative D call TRBD1 (5 bases). The V end was cut by 5 bases, the J end by 6 bases, with 17 bases between. Germline V gene lookup returns CDR1 MNHEY and CDR2 SMNVEV (reference sequence). The CDR3 has 16 residues. CDR3 amino acids: CASSLLTTALNSPLHF. The DNA for the CDR3 is TGTGCCAGCAGTCTCCTAACGACAGCCCTTAATTCACCCCTCCACTTT.

The rearrangement links TRBV28 to TRBJ2-5; TRBD1 might be the D (6 bases). CDR1 is MDHEN, CDR2 SYDVKM, per germline. CDR3 size: 17 residues. Trimming stripped 2 bases from V and 1 base from J, with 17 bases between. The CDR3 sequence: CASSLKEAGDSQETQYF. In nucleotides, the CDR3 is TGTGCCAGCAGTTTAAAGGAGGCAGGGGATAGCCAAGAGACCCAGTACTTC.

A note on this clone: Additional DNA sequences in this sample encode the identical CDR3. The chain is built from TRBV28 and TRBJ2-7; D perhaps matches TRBD2 (5 bases). The CDR3 consists of 12 residues. The V end lost 5 bases, the J end lost 4 bases, and 9 bases lay between the germline ends. Germline V gene lookup returns CDR1 MDHEN and CDR2 SYDVKM. This CDR3 is CASSLSAYEQYF. The CDR3 DNA sequence: TGTGCCAGCAGTCTTAGCGCGTACGAGCAGTACTTC.

V and J are TRBV30 and TRBJ2-7, with a tentative D call TRBD2 (6 bases). This CDR3 spans 13 amino acids. Trimming removed 2 bases at V and 3 bases at J, with 11 bases between. Germline V gene data show CDR1 as GTSNPN and CDR2 as SVGIG (reference sequence). CDR3 amino acids: CAWSSGESYEQYF. The CDR3 DNA sequence: TGTGCCTGGAGTTCGGGGGAGAGCTACGAGCAGTACTTC. Combining the CDR3 with reference TRBV30 and TRBJ2-7 gives the whole variable domain SQTIHQWPATLVQPVGSPLSLECTVEGTSNPNLYWYRQAAGRGLQLLFYSVGIGQISSEVPQNLSASRPQDRQFILSSKKLLLSDSGFYLCAWSSGESYEQYFGPGTRLTVT.

The J gene is TRBJ2-5, the V gene TRBV4-2; maybe TRBD2 (5 bases). The germline gives CDR1 LGHNA, CDR2 YNFKEQ. The CDR3 is 16 residues long. V was cut by 0 bases and J by 4 bases, with 15 bases left in between. The CDR3, as DNA: TGTGCCAGCAGCCAAGATCTCGAGGGCCTACTAGAGACCCAGTACTTC. The encoded protein is CASSQDLEGLLETQYF.

This chain connects TRBV28 to TRBJ2-3, with D possibly called TRBD1 or TRBD2 (5 bases each). The CDR3 sequence is 19 residues long. Trimming took 2 bases from V and 7 from J, leaving 28 bases between them. Germline lookup yields CDR1 MDHEN and CDR2 SYDVKM. As DNA, the CDR3 is TGTGCCAGCAGTTTACACCAGCGGACACCACATTTGGACACGAATACGCAGTATTTT. This sequence encodes CASSLHQRTPHLDTNTQYF.

The V and J genes are TRBV19 and TRBJ1-1; D is ambiguous. With 10 bases removed from V and 3 bases from J, the gap between germline ends came to 12 bases. Germline V gives CDR1 LNHDA, CDR2 SQIVND (reference sequence). The CDR3 covers 12 residues. For the CDR3, the DNA is TGTGCCACCAGGAACGGCGACACTGAAGCTTTCTTT. As protein: CATRNGDTEAFF. The full variable domain, completed using reference TRBV19 and TRBJ1-1, is DGGITQSPKYLFRKEGQNVTLSCEQNLNHDAMYWYRQDPGQGLRLIYYSQIVNDFQKGDIAEGYSVSREKKESFPLTVTSAQKNPTAFYLCATRNGDTEAFFGQGTRLTVV.

The V gene is TRBV19, the J gene TRBJ2-6; TRBD1 is a possible D gene (5 bases). This CDR3 has 15 amino acids. The germline CDR1 and CDR2 sequences are LNHDA and SQIVND (reference sequence). V was pared by 10 bases and J by 2 bases, with 15 bases between. Written as DNA, the CDR3 is TGTGCCACCAAAGGACACCCCCCTGGGGCCAACGTCCTGACTTTC. Its protein product is CATKGHPPGANVLTF.

As for this clone: Compared with germline, one end of the junction differs, possibly owing to a read error. This sequence joins TRBV19 and TRBJ1-2; D remains unclear. The CDR3 contains 17 residues. CDR1 is LNHDA, CDR2 SQIVND, per germline (reference sequence). The CDR3 here is CASSRESTLPSSYVYTF. The CDR3, as DNA: TGTGCCAGTAGTCGAGAATCGACCCTCCCGAGCAGCTATGTCTACACCTTC.

The chain uses TRBV28 and TRBJ2-7; tentatively, D is TRBD1 (5 bases). V was pared by 10 bases and J by 2 bases, with 15 bases between. CDR1 and CDR2 (germline): MDHEN, SYDVKM. The CDR3 contains 13 residues. DNA of the CDR3: TGTGCCACCCGGACAAACCCAGCCTACGAGCAGTACTTC. The encoded protein is CATRTNPAYEQYF.

The genes are TRBV14 and TRBJ1-1; TRBD1 agrees at 7 bases. The CDR3 is 14 amino acids. Germline V gives CDR1 SGHDN, CDR2 FVKESK. Unmatched junction bases numbered 6, after V lost 4 bases and J lost 4 bases. CDR3 in amino acids: CASSLTGDFTEAFF. In DNA, the CDR3 is TGTGCCAGCAGCCTAACAGGGGATTTCACTGAAGCTTTCTTT. Combining the CDR3 with reference TRBV14 and TRBJ1-1 gives the whole variable domain EAGVTQFPSHSVIEKGQTVTLRCDPISGHDNLYWYRRVMGKEIKFLLHFVKESKQDESGMPNNRFLAERTGGTYSTLKVQPAELEDSGVYFCASSLTGDFTEAFFGQGTRLTVV.

This clone has just one count. The chain carries TRBV28 and TRBJ1-3, with no clear D. In germline, CDR1 is MDHEN, CDR2 SYDVKM. The CDR3 spans 16 residues. Trimming shortened V by 2 bases and J by 0 bases, and 11 bases separated the two germline ends. CDR3 sequence reads: CASSLARVLSGNTIYF. The DNA of the CDR3 is TGTGCCAGCAGTTTAGCAAGGGTCCTCTCTGGAAACACCATATATTTT.

The chain combines TRBV7-2 with TRBJ2-4; a weak D match, TRBD2 (6 bases). The CDR3 is 16 amino acids. V lost 7 bases and J 2 bases, leaving 18 bases between the germline ends. CDR1 and CDR2 (germline): SGHTA, FQGNSA. This chain's CDR3 is CASTPGVGGTKNIQYF. CDR3 DNA: TGTGCCAGCACCCCGGGGGTAGGAGGGACCAAAAACATTCAGTACTTC.

V and J are TRBV5-6 and TRBJ2-5, with 7 bases identical to TRBD1. With V trimmed by 2 bases and J by 5 bases, 9 bases remained unmatched. The germline CDR1 and CDR2 sequences are SGHDT and YYEEEE. The CDR3 runs to 15 residues. CDR3 loop: CASSLGGGSRETQYF. CDR3 sequence (DNA): TGTGCCAGCAGCTTAGGGGGCGGATCGAGGGAGACCCAGTACTTC. Drawing the rest from reference TRBV5-6 and TRBJ2-5, the complete variable domain is DAGVTQSPTHLIKTRGQQVTLRCSPKSGHDTVSWYQQALGQGPQFIFQYYEEEERQRGNFPDRFSGHQFPNYSSELNVNALLLGDSALYLCASSLGGGSRETQYFGPGTRLLVL.

This clone was observed a single time. The V gene is TRBV7-8, the J gene TRBJ2-1; 8 positions match TRBD1. The CDR3 has 15 residues. Unmatched junction bases numbered 9, after V lost 5 bases and J lost 6 bases. From germline, CDR1 is SGHVS and CDR2 FQNEAQ. CDR3 in DNA: TGTGCCAGCAGCATCGGACAGGGTGTTAGCAATGAGCAGTTCTTC. This gives the protein CASSIGQGVSNEQFF.

This clone was detected only a few times. The chain links TRBV2 to TRBJ2-7; maybe TRBD2 (6 bases). This CDR3 has 12 residues. Germline V lookup: CDR1 SNHLY, CDR2 FYNNEI. The V end lost 4 bases, the J end lost 5 bases, and 9 bases lay between the germline ends. For the CDR3, the DNA is TGTGCCAGCAGTGTCGGAGGGAACGAGCAGTACTTC. This encodes CASSVGGNEQYF.

J is TRBJ2-3 and V is TRBV7-9; 8 bases agree with TRBD2. This CDR3 has 17 residues. Unmatched junction bases numbered 13, after V lost 4 bases and J lost 4 bases. The germline V gene has CDR1 SEHNR and CDR2 FQNEAQ (reference sequence). CDR3 in DNA: TGTGCCAGCAGCTCACCGGGACTAGAAAGGGAGGCAGATACGCAGTATTTT. Translated: CASSSPGLEREADTQYF.

This rearrangement joins TRBV13 to TRBJ1-1; D perhaps matches TRBD1 (5 bases). CDR1 is PRHDT, CDR2 FYEKMQ, per germline (reference sequence). The CDR3 loop spans 14 amino acids. The V gene lost 6 bases and the J gene lost 1 base, with 12 bases spanning the gap. The CDR3 DNA is TGTGCCAGCAGTTTTCGGGGGGAGAACACTGAAGCTTTCTTT. Translation: CASSFRGENTEAFF.

This clone has more than one count but fewer than ten. The chain couples TRBV27 to TRBJ1-1; D is ambiguous. This CDR3 region has 14 residues. V was shortened by 4 bases and J by 2 bases, with 11 bases between the two germline ends. Per the germline V gene, CDR1 is MNHEY and CDR2 is SMNVEV (reference sequence). The CDR3: CASSYRDKNTEAFF. The CDR3 DNA sequence: TGTGCCAGCAGTTACCGAGATAAAAACACTGAAGCTTTCTTT.

The gene calls are TRBV4-1 and TRBJ2-5; D call uncertain. Trimming took 1 base from V and 5 from J, leaving 14 bases between them. The CDR3 has 15 residues. CDR1 and CDR2 from the germline V gene are MGHRA and YSYEKL. CDR3 loop: CASSQVPLGLETQYF. CDR3 in DNA: TGCGCCAGCAGCCAAGTCCCGTTGGGTCTGGAGACCCAGTACTTC.